This record looks at one T cell receptor (beta chain) sequence and its context. No antigen is known for it. No clone much larger than this one lies a single base away; base qualities are absent. This sample stems from a study of shared clonotypes between healthy human individuals (dated by TCRdb to 2018 to 2021). With regard to the full study: The cohort comprised two women and three men aged 18 to 49 years. For each donor, CD4 naive and CD4 memory were each run on three plates, CD8 naive on two plates, and CD8 memory on one plate. Between about 0.85 and 9.5 billion PBMCs per donor were obtained by leukapheresis. The study deeply sequenced blood TCR repertoires of five healthy adults to estimate repertoire size and the extent of clonotype sharing between individuals. To increase sequencing depth and limit assay-specific biases, TCR repertoire library preparation and sequencing were carried out by different laboratories using diverse techniques.

Broader findings and caveats from the paper: Sampling was limited to blood, and TCR repertoires in tissue likely differ from TCR repertoires in blood. Approximately 5% of naive CD4, 3% to 3.5% of naive CD8, 2.3% of memory CD4, and 0.35% to 0.5% of memory CD8 clonotypes were shared across a few donors. Based on pairwise subsampling, the degree of clonotype sharing among donors was expected to be affected by sequencing depth. Naive subsets generally had larger estimated clonotype richness than memory subsets. Clonotypes shared by all four sorted-subset donors showed higher generation probabilities than non-shared clonotypes. The small number of donors limited the genetic and exposure-history diversity represented. Rarefaction of sorted-subset datasets indicated incomplete sequencing despite the large sequencing depth.

CD8 naive samples were obtained by positive selection for CCR7 among CD45RO-negative cells, yielding a CD45RA+CCR7+ population from which TemRA cells were excluded. The donors were healthy, HIV-negative adults who had no recently reported acute infections or vaccinations. Only Caucasian adults living in Nashville, Tennessee, USA were represented among the donors. After blood collection by leukapheresis, PBMCs were isolated using Ficoll-Histopaque density gradient centrifugation and then cryopreserved in the vapor phase of liquid nitrogen. Analytical flow cytometry was used to check the purity and quantity of every magnetically sorted T cell population. From each sorted fraction, genomic DNA was isolated and quantified by UV absorbance on a Nanodrop 2000c. Using the deep immunoSEQ assay, multiplex PCR amplified TCR CDR3 regions from genomic DNA. Genomic DNA extracted from each cell subset was distributed evenly over all wells of several immunoSEQ 96-well plates, and each plate served as one replicate. For sorted subsets, roughly 200 ng of genomic DNA, equivalent to around 30,000 T cell genomes, went into each replicate PCR. Purified libraries were quantified with a Qubit 3.0 fluorometer, sized on a Bioanalyzer 2100, and re-quantified with the KAPA Library Quantification kit. A separate single-read 150-cycle Illumina NextSeq 550 flow cell was used to sequence each immunoSEQ 96-well plate. Per the source publication's procedure: Because the immunoSEQ output held only junctional sequences and lacked quality scores, the filtering could not match the filtering applied to full-length reads. Sequences were annotated with PyIR, a Python wrapper for IgBLAST v1.9, and V/J genes and CDR3 were assigned using IMGT germline references. Any read was removed if the V/J assignment was weak (E-value above 1e-6), the CDR3 was missing, or the read contained stop codons, out-of-frame junctions, or ambiguous translated residues. V3J clonotypes were defined by identical inferred V gene, J gene, and CDR3 amino acid sequence. The percentage overlap between two repertoires was calculated by dividing the number of shared unique clonotypes by the size of the smaller repertoire. Richness of each repertoire was evaluated using RTK rarefaction, the Chao1 estimator, and Recon v2.1 estimates of unobserved clonotypes. OLGA was used to compute generation probabilities for all TCRbeta clonotypes that the gDNA method yielded from a handful of donors. This immuneACCESS table, as held by TCRdb, lists in-frame sequences with V and J called but not all clones. Of the missing ones, under half trace to an unresolved V gene in checked studies; the others have no known cause. V, J and clone size derive from that table, while D and trimming were established from the DNA sequence. The sample contains about 1.9 million clones, 85% to 95% of them found a single time. The ten biggest clones cover around 1.8% of the sample.

The material sequenced was naive CD8+ T cells from PBMCs. The label giving this sample's cell subset or site can be read as: CD45RA+CCR7+. The clonotype originates from a young man in good health. Some clones in this sample may be carry-over from other donors' samples.

CDR3 loop: CASSERQGGNQPQHF. In nucleotide form, the sequence is TGTGCCAGCAGTGAAAGGCAGGGCGGCAATCAGCCCCAGCATTTT. The rearranged segments are TRBV6-1 and TRBJ1-5; the D region possibly corresponds to TRBD1 (5 bases align). The V and J ends are trimmed by 2 bases and 2 bases, leaving 10 bases between them. CDR1 and CDR2 were assigned from the germline V gene as MNHNS and SASEGT. The CDR3 sequence holds 15 residues, the cysteine and phenylalanine included. Only the CDR3 part of the read is kept: 45 bases, read in frame from the first base.